This is a list of T cell receptor beta chains from one sample in a study of lymphopenia after photon versus proton radiotherapy. Repertoires were generated with immunoSEQ multiplex PCR, while TCRdb's copy carries only in-frame clones and drops some. Here the sample spans about 83,000 clones, 83% being singletons. The sequences come from peripheral blood, collected from a patient treated with proton-based radiotherapy. These receptor sequences come from a man aged 55 to 70 with pancreatic cancer. Each CDR3 is given without its conserved first and last residue. The order of the fields is V gene, CDR3 protein.

>TRBV11-2
ASSVDRGYSYEQY
>TRBV6-6
ASRDLGEKLF
>TRBV28
ASSPRQGFNEKLF
>TRBV30
AWSVALTGEQY
>TRBV19
ASSIARASSTDTQY
>TRBV29-1
SVRSGGTGNTIY
>TRBV5-6
ASSLFMSEDQPQH
>TRBV25-1
ASRGLMNTGELF
>TRBV2
ATARSRPQGGNEQF
>TRBV18
ATQSRLASETQY
>TRBV5-4
ASSLERAYEQY
>TRBV28
ASSFGQAGLSYEQY
>TRBV5-1
ASSLGGLAGVTDTQY
>TRBV7-2
ASSHREGPSYEQY
>TRBV28
ASSLGLTPVGEQF
>TRBV30
AWISPGGGREKLF
>TRBV19
ASSFGTSGITYEQY
>TRBV6-5
ATSWTPSYEQY
>TRBV5-4
ASSPETGPMNTEAF
>TRBV6-5
ASSYRGGSPLH
>TRBV7-2
ASRRQGALGTSDSYEQY
>TRBV9
ASSERTGPPSPTSTDTQY
>TRBV12-2
ASRCTGSYGYT
>TRBV18
ASSPPVAGGTYEQY
>TRBV30
AWSVQDASEQY
>TRBV21-1
ASSKRGARGEQY
>TRBV18
ASSPQNYRGREDYEQY
>TRBV5-1
ASSFSMNTEAF
>TRBV7-2
ASSPDTYQPQH
>TRBV9
ASSYRLAGTGSLKANVLT
>TRBV11-2
ASSSRNRGNYGYT